Listed below are T cell receptor beta chains from one sample, sequenced in a study of T cells after posttransplantation cyclophosphamide. Method: immunoSEQ multiplex PCR; TCRdb's copy keeps in-frame clones and lacks some. Of tens of thousands of clones in the sample, 93% were seen once. The sample was PBMCs. Receptors originate from a woman younger than 45 in good health and a related stem cell transplant donor. The CDR3 runs from the conserved cysteine through the conserved F or W. Fields, in order: V gene, J gene, clone size, D gene, CDR3 protein, CDR3 DNA. The D gene is left open where the match is weak. Where a row states a size, it is once, few, many or the class of an expanded clone; other rows omit it.

>TRBV6-4|TRBJ1-6|NA|TRBD1
CASSDSPGQGGSPFHF
TGTGCCAGCAGTGACTCTCCCGGACAGGGCGGTTCACCCTTCCACTTT
>TRBV2|TRBJ2-7|NA|NA
CASSVQLQRAQQYF
TGTGCCAGCAGTGTCCAACTTCAGCGGGCCCAGCAGTACTTC
>TRBV29-1|TRBJ2-7|NA|NA
CSVGGTESGYEQYF
TGCAGCGTGGGGGGGACAGAATCGGGTTACGAGCAGTACTTC
>TRBV7-2|TRBJ1-1|NA|NA
CASSSREAPEAFF
TGTGCCAGCAGCTCCCGAGAGGCGCCTGAAGCTTTCTTT
>TRBV7-2|TRBJ2-7|NA|TRBD1
CASSNGQGYEQYF
TGTGCCAGCAGCAACGGACAGGGCTACGAGCAGTACTTC
>TRBV7-6|TRBJ1-2|NA|NA
CASSLSGGPNYGYTF
TGTGCCAGCAGCTTAAGTGGTGGACCTAACTATGGCTACACCTTC
>TRBV30|TRBJ1-1|NA|NA
CAWIGVSTEAFF
TGTGCCTGGATTGGGGTTTCCACTGAAGCTTTCTTT
>TRBV7-9|TRBJ1-2|few|NA
CASSLDTRLGPINYGYTF
TGTGCCAGCAGCTTAGATACGAGACTGGGCCCCATCAACTATGGCTACACCTTC
>TRBV11-1|TRBJ1-6|NA|NA
CASSLPIPAGRLVW
TGTGCCAGCAGCTTACCGATCCCTGCGGGAAGGCTCGTTTGG
>TRBV19|TRBJ1-2|NA|TRBD1
CASSTSTGGIHGYTF
TGTGCCAGTAGTACATCGACAGGGGGGATTCATGGCTACACCTTC
>TRBV7-2|TRBJ1-1|NA|NA
CASSLGMNTEAFF
TGTGCCAGCAGCTTAGGTATGAACACTGAAGCTTTCTTT
>TRBV6-6|TRBJ1-2|NA|NA
CASRLENYGYTF
TGTGCCAGCAGATTGGAGAACTATGGCTACACCTTC
>TRBV2|TRBJ1-5|NA|NA
CASTADRNQPQHF
TGTGCCAGCACCGCGGACAGAAATCAGCCCCAGCATTTT